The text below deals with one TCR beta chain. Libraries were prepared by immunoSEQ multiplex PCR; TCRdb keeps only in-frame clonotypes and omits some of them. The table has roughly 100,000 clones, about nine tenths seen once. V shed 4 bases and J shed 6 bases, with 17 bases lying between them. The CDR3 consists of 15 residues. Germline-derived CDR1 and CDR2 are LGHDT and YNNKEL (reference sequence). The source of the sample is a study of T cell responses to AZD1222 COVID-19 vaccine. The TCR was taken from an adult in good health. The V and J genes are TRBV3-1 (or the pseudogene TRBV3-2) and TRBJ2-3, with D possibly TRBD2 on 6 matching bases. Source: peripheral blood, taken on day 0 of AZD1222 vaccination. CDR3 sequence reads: CASSPLREYRDTQYF. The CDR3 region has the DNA TGTGCCAGCAGCCCACTCCGGGAGTACAGGGATACGCAGTATTTT.